Listed below are T cell receptor beta chains from one sample, sequenced in a study of cytomegalovirus exposure and HLA in healthy donors. Only in-frame clones appear in the TCRdb table, and some are missing; sequencing was by immunoSEQ multiplex PCR. The table lists about 120,000 clones, roughly three quarters of them singletons. The specimen was PBMCs. These TCRs come from a man aged 25 to 40 in good health and CMV-seropositive. Each CDR3 is given with its conserved first and last residue. The D gene is left open where the match is weak. Size is stated for part of the rows, as once, few or many counts, or as a class when the clone is expanded.

>TRBD2|TRBJ2-5|TRBV7-8|NA
TGTGCCAGCAGCTTAGATCCGCGGGGACTAGCGGACAAAGAGACCCAGTACTTC
CASSLDPRGLADKETQYF
>TRBD2|TRBJ2-5|TRBV4-3|NA
TGCGCCAGCAGCCAAGATACGTCTAGCGGGAGTCTAGGGACCCAGTACTTC
CASSQDTSSGSLGTQYF
>NA|TRBJ2-2|TRBV12-2|NA
TGTGCAAGTCGCTTTTCGACTAGCGGGACCCAATTGGGTACCGGGGAGCTGTTTTTT
CASRFSTSGTQLGTGELFF
>NA|TRBJ1-4|TRBV30|NA
TGTGCCTGGAGTGACGGAACTAATGAAAAACTGTTTTTT
CAWSDGTNEKLFF
>TRBD1|TRBJ2-2|TRBV6-4|NA
TGTGCCAGCAGTATTTCCGGGACAGGGAACACCGGGGAGCTGTTTTTT
CASSISGTGNTGELFF
>NA|TRBJ2-1|TRBV29-1|NA
TGCAGCGTTGCAGGGATTCCCTACAATGAGCAGTTCTTC
CSVAGIPYNEQFF
>NA|TRBJ1-1|TRBV11-2|NA
TGTGCCAGCAGCTTAGAGGGCACAGGGAACACTGAAGCTTTCTTT
CASSLEGTGNTEAFF
>NA|TRBJ1-1|TRBV27|NA
TGTGCCAGCAGTTTATCCCGGGAGGTGAACACTGAAGCTTTCTTT
CASSLSREVNTEAFF
>NA|TRBJ2-7|TRBV19|NA
TGTGCCAGTAGTGCGGAGACAGCCTACGAGCAGTACTTC
CASSAETAYEQYF
>TRBD2|TRBJ2-3|TRBV6-4|NA
TGTGCCAGCAGTGACTCAGCGGGACCGGGACTAGAACTCGGCACAGATACGCAGTATTTT
CASSDSAGPGLELGTDTQYF
>NA|TRBJ1-1|TRBV18|NA
TGTGCCAGCTCACCTCTACTAAACACTGAAGCTTTCTTT
CASSPLLNTEAFF
>NA|TRBJ2-7|TRBV6-6|NA
TGTGCCAGCAGTTACTCGAGGGACATAGGCGAGCAGTACTTC
CASSYSRDIGEQYF
>TRBD2|TRBJ2-1|TRBV7-9|NA
TGTGCCAGCAGCGACCATGGGCGGGGGAGCTCCTACAATGAGCAGTTCTTC
CASSDHGRGSSYNEQFF
>NA|TRBJ2-5|TRBV2|NA
TGTGCCAGCAGTGCCGACAGTGCAGAGACCCAGTACTTC
CASSADSAETQYF
>TRBD1|TRBJ2-4|TRBV10-2|once
TGCGCCAGCAGTGATCCAGGGGGCACCGTCAAAAACATTCAGTACTTC
CASSDPGGTVKNIQYF
>NA|TRBJ1-2|TRBV7-8|NA
TGTGCCAGCAGCTTGGGAGCTCAGGGACTGGATAACTATGGCTACACCTTC
CASSLGAQGLDNYGYTF
>TRBD2|TRBJ2-1|TRBV7-9|NA
TGTGCCAGCAGCTCCCTTGCGGGAGGGCCTTCCAATGAGCAGTTCTTC
CASSSLAGGPSNEQFF
>NA|TRBJ2-2|TRBV4-3|NA
TGCGCCAGCAGCCAAGAGGTCAGGGTGGTCACCGGGGAGCTGTTTTTT
CASSQEVRVVTGELFF
>TRBD2|TRBJ2-1|TRBV30|NA
TGTGCCTGGGAGGCCCGACTAGCGCGCAATGAGCAGTTCTTC
CAWEARLARNEQFF
>TRBD2|TRBJ2-1|TRBV4-3|NA
TGCGCCAGCAGCCCAGGAGCGCGGCTAGCGGCCCTAAGATTGGGGGGGGAGCAGTTCTTC
CASSPGARLAALRLGGEQFF
>NA|TRBJ2-2|TRBV4-3|NA
TGCGCCAGCAGCCAAGTGGCCAGGGCGGCATCTACCGGGGAGCTGTTTTTT
CASSQVARAASTGELFF
>TRBD1|TRBJ1-1|TRBV12-5|NA
TGTGCTAGTGTCAAGGGACAGGGAAACACTGAAGCTTTCTTT
CASVKGQGNTEAFF
>TRBD1|TRBJ1-4|TRBV5-5|NA
TGTGCCAGCAGCTTGGCCGGGACAGGGGTTAATGAAAAACTGTTTTTT
CASSLAGTGVNEKLFF
>NA|TRBJ2-7|TRBV19|NA
TGTGCCAGTAGCGGAGGGGGGGGCAGGTCCTACGAGCAGTACTTC
CASSGGGGRSYEQYF
>NA|TRBJ2-7|TRBV6-1|NA
TGTGCCAGCAGTGGGGCAAGCGGTGGCTCCTACGAGCAGTACTTC
CASSGASGGSYEQYF
>NA|TRBJ2-7|TRBV15|few
TGTGCCACCAGCAGAGATACGGGGTTTTGGGAGCAGTACTTC
CATSRDTGFWEQYF
>NA|TRBJ2-5|TRBV7-2|NA
TGTGCCAGCAGCCGGGGGAATACGGTTCAAGAGACCCAGTACTTC
CASSRGNTVQETQYF
>TRBD1|TRBJ2-3|TRBV7-6|NA
TGTGCCAGCAGCTTCGGGACAGGGGGAGAAGATACGCAGTATTTT
CASSFGTGGEDTQYF
>TRBD1|TRBJ1-5|TRBV27|NA
TGTGCCAGCAACTCCTGGGGACAGTCGGTAAATAGCAATCAGCCCCAGCATTTT
CASNSWGQSVNSNQPQHF
>NA|TRBJ2-1|TRBV10-3|NA
TGTGCCATCAGCCGTGAAGCGAATGAGCAGTTCTTC
CAISREANEQFF
>NA|TRBJ1-2|TRBV28|few
TGTGCCAGCAGTTTAATAGACGGGGATGGCTACACCTTC
CASSLIDGDGYTF